Listed here are 8 T cell receptor beta chains from one sample, sequenced in a study of blood T cell repertoires in COVID-19. The data were produced by immunoSEQ multiplex PCR, yet TCRdb's version contains in-frame clones alone and is incomplete. This table holds approximately 470,000 clones, approximately 85% found once. The sequencing input was peripheral blood. The source of these receptors is a human donor in a cohort sampled during active COVID-19.

V and J are TRBV10-3 and TRBJ2-2; D unresolved. The CDR3 length is 12 residues. V lost 7 bases and J 6 bases, leaving 9 bases between the germline ends. CDR1 and CDR2 from the germline V gene are ENHRY and SYGVKD. CDR3 coding DNA: TGTGCCATCATGCGGATGGCCGGGGAGCTGTTTTTT. Translated: CAIMRMAGELFF.

This rearrangement joins TRBV6-5 to TRBJ1-1, with 11 bases identical to TRBD1. V lost 0 bases and J lost 4; bases outside the gene matches: 4. Germline CDR1 and CDR2: MNHEY and SVGAGI. The CDR3 covers 16 residues. The CDR3 sequence is CASSYSAGTGGTEAFF. The CDR3 DNA sequence: TGTGCCAGCAGTTACTCGGCAGGGACAGGGGGCACTGAAGCTTTCTTT.

The chain is built from TRBV5-6 and TRBJ2-2; D perhaps matches TRBD1 (6 bases). CDR3 length: 16 amino acids. With 9 bases removed from V and 0 bases from J, the gap between germline ends came to 18 bases. Germline V gene lookup returns CDR1 SGHDT and CDR2 YYEEEE. In nucleotides, the CDR3 is TGTGCCACCTACCCGGCTTCAGGGGCGAACACCGGGGAGCTGTTTTTT. This gives the protein CATYPASGANTGELFF.

The chain employs TRBV28 and TRBJ2-3, with TRBD2 matching 13 bases. Trimming took 8 bases from V and 1 from J; bases not matched to a gene: 9. Germline CDR1 MDHEN, CDR2 SYDVKM. This CDR3 has 17 amino acids. CDR3 sequence (DNA): TGTGCCAGCGCCGGGACTAGCGGGATTTGGGGCACAGATACGCAGTATTTT. As protein: CASAGTSGIWGTDTQYF.

V is TRBV5-6 and J is TRBJ2-5; D ambiguous. V lost 4 bases and J lost 1, with 8 bases in between. The CDR3 contains 13 residues. Germline CDR1 reads SGHDT; CDR2 reads YYEEEE. Written as DNA, the CDR3 is TGTGCCAGCAGCATACCACTCCAAGAGACCCAGTACTTC. Amino acid sequence: CASSIPLQETQYF.

This clone was seen only once. The rearrangement uses TRBV15 and TRBJ1-1, with 7 bases identical to TRBD1. Trimming removed 3 bases from V and 10 bases from J; junction bases left unmatched: 11. The CDR3 is 14 residues long. The V gene's germline CDR1 is LNHNV and CDR2 YYDKDF (reference sequence). The CDR3 DNA follows: TGTGCCACCAGCAGTTGGCAGGGGGGTTTTTCAGCTTTCTTT. Residues: CATSSWQGGFSAFF.

The gene calls are TRBV24-1 and TRBJ1-5; 8 nucleotides line up with TRBD1. The CDR3 has 14 residues. J lost 7 bases, V lost 7 bases, and 8 bases had no gene match. Germline V gene lookup returns CDR1 KGHDR and CDR2 SFDVKD. CDR3 in amino acids: CATSPRQGRQPQHF. The CDR3 DNA reads TGTGCCACCAGCCCGAGACAGGGGCGGCAGCCCCAGCATTTT.

This chain connects TRBV29-1 to TRBJ1-1; possibly TRBD1 for D (6 bases). This CDR3 comprises 13 residues. The germline CDR1 and CDR2 sequences are SQVTM and ANQGSEA. Trimming cost V 4 bases and J 5 bases, with 14 bases left between them. CDR3 amino acids: CSVGVGGGTEAFF. The DNA for the CDR3 is TGCAGCGTTGGGGTAGGGGGAGGGACTGAAGCTTTCTTT. Using reference TRBV29-1 and TRBJ1-1 for the parts outside the CDR3, the full variable domain is SAVISQKPSRDICQRGTSLTIQCQVDSQVTMMFWYRQQPGQSLTLIATANQGSEATYESGFVIDKFPISRPNLTFSTLTVSNMSPEDSSIYLCSVGVGGGTEAFFGQGTRLTVV.